This is a list of T cell receptor beta chains from one sample in a study of cytomegalovirus exposure and HLA in healthy donors. Profiled with immunoSEQ multiplex PCR; TCRdb holds only in-frame clones, not every one. There are some 140,000 clones in the sample; about 74% occur only once, and roughly 3% lies in the top ten. Sequenced input: PBMCs. These receptors all come from a man in his forties in good health and CMV-seronegative. Both conserved end residues are part of each CDR3. A D gene is named only where the DNA matches it firmly. Only some rows state a clone size, as once, few, many or a class for expanded clones.

D	size	V	J	CDR3	DNA
-	-	TRBV6-6	TRBJ1-2	CASSPGNYGYTF	TGTGCCAGCAGTCCAGGAAACTATGGCTACACCTTC
-	once	TRBV9	TRBJ1-2	CASSLMEQSYGYTF	TGTGCCAGCAGCCTGATGGAACAGTCGTATGGCTACACCTTC
TRBD1	-	TRBV6-6	TRBJ2-7	CASSYDRDYEQYF	TGTGCCAGCAGTTACGACAGGGACTACGAGCAGTACTTC
-	-	TRBV29-1	TRBJ2-5	CSVPSTSETQYF	TGCAGCGTTCCTTCAACGAGCGAGACCCAGTACTTC
TRBD1	-	TRBV30	TRBJ1-5	CAWSRGQGLNQPQHF	TGTGCCTGGAGCAGGGGACAGGGTCTCAATCAGCCCCAGCATTTT
-	-	TRBV7-8	TRBJ1-5	CASSLIGGQNQPQHF	TGTGCCAGCAGCTTAATCGGGGGGCAGAATCAGCCCCAGCATTTT
TRBD1	-	TRBV19	TRBJ2-5	CASSKGQGGGTQYF	TGTGCCAGTAGCAAGGGACAGGGAGGAGGGACCCAGTACTTC
-	-	TRBV5-6	TRBJ1-3	CASSGDTSSGNTIYF	TGTGCCAGCAGCGGGGACACCTCCTCTGGAAACACCATATATTTT
-	-	TRBV9	TRBJ2-3	CASSVGAGGTDTQYF	TGTGCCAGCAGCGTAGGCGCAGGGGGCACAGATACGCAGTATTTT
-	-	TRBV6-6	TRBJ2-3	CASSYSIRSTDTQYF	TGTGCCAGCAGTTACTCTATCCGGAGCACAGATACGCAGTATTTT
-	-	TRBV9	TRBJ1-1	CASGGRVGVGAFF	TGTGCCAGCGGGGGGAGGGTTGGGGTTGGGGCTTTCTTT
-	-	TRBV7-6	TRBJ2-3	CASSLEQGSSRTDTQYF	TGTGCCAGCAGCTTAGAGCAGGGGAGTAGTCGCACAGATACGCAGTATTTT
-	-	TRBV5-4	TRBJ2-3	CASTLGGGRETDTQYF	TGTGCCAGCACCCTGGGGGGCGGGAGAGAGACAGATACGCAGTATTTT
TRBD1	-	TRBV7-2	TRBJ2-6	CASSPTPGQGAGANVLTF	TGTGCCAGCAGCCCGACGCCGGGACAGGGGGCTGGGGCCAACGTCCTGACTTTC
-	few	TRBV7-9	TRBJ1-4	CASSEEGMENEKLFF	TGTGCCAGCAGCGAGGAAGGCATGGAAAATGAAAAACTGTTTTTT
-	-	TRBV5-1	TRBJ1-5	CASSFGGTDSNQPQHF	TGCGCCAGCAGCTTTGGAGGGACCGATAGCAATCAGCCCCAGCATTTT
-	-	TRBV2	TRBJ2-5	CASSGGGVETQYF	TGTGCCAGCAGTGGTGGCGGGGTAGAGACCCAGTACTTC
-	few	TRBV19	TRBJ1-1	CASGEVNTEAFF	TGTGCCAGCGGAGAGGTGAACACTGAAGCTTTCTTT